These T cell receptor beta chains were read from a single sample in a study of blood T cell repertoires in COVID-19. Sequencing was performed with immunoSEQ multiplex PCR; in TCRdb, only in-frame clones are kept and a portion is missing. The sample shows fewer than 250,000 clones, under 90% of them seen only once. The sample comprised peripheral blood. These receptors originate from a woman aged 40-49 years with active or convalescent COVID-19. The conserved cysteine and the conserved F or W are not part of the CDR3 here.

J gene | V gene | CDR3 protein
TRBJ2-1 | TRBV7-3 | ASSLRLGASGRAVDEQF
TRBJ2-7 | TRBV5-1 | ASSFSGLAGSGEQY
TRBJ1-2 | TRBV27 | ASRLRQGALANYGYT
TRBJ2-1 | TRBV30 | AWNPSGSSYNEQF
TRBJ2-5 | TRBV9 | ASSVDEGGETQY
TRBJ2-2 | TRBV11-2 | ASSLDRRGPDTGELF
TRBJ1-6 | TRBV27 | ASSLSLRARNSPLH
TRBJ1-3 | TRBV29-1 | SVRQGGNTIY
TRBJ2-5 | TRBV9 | ASSAGLGGSETQY
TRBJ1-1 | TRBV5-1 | ASRPVGGLNTEAF
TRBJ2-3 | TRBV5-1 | ASSFRQEGTDTQY
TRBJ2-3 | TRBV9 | ASSTTGDSTDTQY
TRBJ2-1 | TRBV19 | ASRPGQGSYNEQF
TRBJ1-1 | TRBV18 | ASFVRNTEAF
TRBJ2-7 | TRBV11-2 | ASSRRTETYEQY
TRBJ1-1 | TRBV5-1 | ASSLMGGSGAF
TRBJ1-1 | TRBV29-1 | SVRTGATEAF
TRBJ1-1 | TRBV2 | ASSGLGAGAF
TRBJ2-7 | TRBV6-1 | ASSEGTPGQGTYEQY
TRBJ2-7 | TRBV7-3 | ASSLSRDRALY
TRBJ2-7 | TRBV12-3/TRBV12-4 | ASSLITSDEQY
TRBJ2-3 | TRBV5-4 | ASSLRIAGGTDTQY
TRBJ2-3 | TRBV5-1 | ASSPGSGGPPDTQY
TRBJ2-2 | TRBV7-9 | ASSPNPSTGELF
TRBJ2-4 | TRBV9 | ASSAKQGDSKNIQY
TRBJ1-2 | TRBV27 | ASSLKVTYGYT
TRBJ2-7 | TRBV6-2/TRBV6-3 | ASSRWTSGDYEQY